This TCR beta chain was recovered during a study of radiation and T cells in renal cell carcinoma. Notes on the study in general: Top tumor clonotypes rose in blood 2 weeks post-radiation, then contracted.

A note on this clone: Its antigen remains unidentified.

V shed 0 bases and J 2 bases; nucleotides not matched to a gene: 4. The CDR3 spans 16 residues. Germline V gives CDR1 MNHEY, CDR2 SVGAGI. Specified time point: baseline pretreatment blood. As for treatment: 15 Gy SBRT to primary tumor, nephrectomy 4 weeks later. Blood was sampled at baseline, 2 weeks and 4 weeks after SBRT. The tumor was a clear cell renal cell carcinoma. The data were produced by immunoSEQ multiplex PCR, yet TCRdb's version contains in-frame clones alone and is incomplete. The sample includes roughly 130,000 clones, nearly 90% seen only once; the top ten take about 12%. The sample was blood, taken from a patient whose treatment included radiotherapy and nephrectomy. The rearrangement joins TRBV6-5 to TRBJ2-7, with 10 positions matching TRBD2. The receptor comes from a woman aged 50 to 60 with renal cell carcinoma. This CDR3 reads CASSYSRTSGTYEQYF. The DNA for the CDR3 is TGTGCCAGCAGTTACTCACGGACTAGCGGAACCTACGAGCAGTACTTC.